The rows below give T cell receptor beta chains drawn from one sample of a study of monozygotic twins with inflammatory bowel disease. TCRdb reprocessed the 5' RACE reads and reports one entry per CDR3 protein, with no DNA. The listing records 95,000 to 110,000 distinct CDR3 sequences. Sequencing was performed on blood. All receptors come from a human donor with ulcerative colitis or Crohn's disease, or a healthy co-twin of an affected twin (not recorded which). Both conserved end residues are part of each CDR3.

V gene,CDR3 length,J gene,CDR3 protein
TRBV11-2,15,TRBJ1-3,CASSLGTGERNTIYF
TRBV6-2/TRBV6-3,13,TRBJ1-1,CASSLTQNTEAFF
TRBV5-1,14,TRBJ2-5,CASSTGTSPETQYF
TRBV28,14,TRBJ1-4,CASSYRDRVSKLFF
TRBV28,17,TRBJ2-3,CASSLRPGGGGRDTQYF
TRBV6-1,15,TRBJ1-4,CASSGRGGGVEKLFF
TRBV5-1,16,TRBJ2-3,CASSTPLSPLTDTQYF
TRBV19,12,TRBJ1-5,CASSIGVQPQHF
TRBV5-6,12,TRBJ2-7,CASLAGDDEQYF
TRBV12-3/TRBV12-4,14,TRBJ1-1,CASSTRQGRSEAFF
TRBV5-6,14,TRBJ2-5,CASSLPGYQETQYF